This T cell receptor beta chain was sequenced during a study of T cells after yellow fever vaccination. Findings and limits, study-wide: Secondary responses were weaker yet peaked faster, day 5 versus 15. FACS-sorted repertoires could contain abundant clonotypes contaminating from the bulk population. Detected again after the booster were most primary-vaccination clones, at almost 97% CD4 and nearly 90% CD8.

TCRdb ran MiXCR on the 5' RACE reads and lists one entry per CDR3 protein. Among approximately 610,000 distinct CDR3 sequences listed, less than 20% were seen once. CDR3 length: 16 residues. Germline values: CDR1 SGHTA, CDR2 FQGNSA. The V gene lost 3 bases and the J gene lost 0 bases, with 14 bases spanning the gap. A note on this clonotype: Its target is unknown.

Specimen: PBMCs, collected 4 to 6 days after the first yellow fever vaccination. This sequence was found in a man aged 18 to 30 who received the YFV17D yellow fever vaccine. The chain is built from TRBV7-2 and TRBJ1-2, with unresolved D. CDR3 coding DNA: TGTGCCAGCAGCTTGGACCGTCGACAAGCTAACTATGGCTACACCTTC. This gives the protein CASSLDRRQANYGYTF.